These 27 T cell receptor beta chains were sequenced from one sample in a study of radiotherapy plus CTLA-4 blockade in lung cancer. Method: immunoSEQ multiplex PCR; TCRdb's copy keeps in-frame clones and lacks some. The sample shows about 30,000 clones, approximately 81% of them seen only once. This specimen was peripheral blood, taken from a patient treated with radiotherapy plus ipilimumab. The receptors come from a human donor with non-small cell lung cancer that progressed on radiotherapy plus ipilimumab.

The chain is built from TRBV15 and TRBJ2-3; TRBD1 might be the D (5 bases). V lost 3 bases, J lost 3 bases, and 13 bases lay in between. CDR3 length equals 15 residues. Germline CDR1 reads LNHNV; CDR2 reads YYDKDF (reference sequence). In DNA, the CDR3 is TGTGCCACCAGCAGTCCCCAGGGATTGACAGATACGCAGTATTTT. As protein: CATSSPQGLTDTQYF.

The chain couples TRBV11-2 to TRBJ1-2; 9 bases are shared with TRBD1. The CDR3 extends over 18 amino acids. Looked up from germline, CDR1 is SGHAT and CDR2 is FQNNGV. J lost 4 bases, V lost 4 bases, and 16 bases had no gene match. The CDR3 here is CASSWIKGRDRDSYGYTF. For the CDR3, the DNA is TGTGCCAGCAGCTGGATAAAGGGCCGGGACAGGGATTCCTATGGCTACACCTTC.

The chain links TRBV28 to TRBJ2-7, with 8 positions matching TRBD1. Germline CDR1 reads MDHEN; CDR2 reads SYDVKM. The CDR3 loop spans 13 amino acids. J was trimmed by 6 bases and V by 2 bases; bases with no gene match: 3. CDR3 bases: TGTGCCAGCAGTTTACAGGGGGCAGGCGAGCAGTACTTC. Translating it yields CASSLQGAGEQYF.

The chain joins TRBV28 to TRBJ2-6; D is unresolved. The CDR3 runs to 13 residues. The V gene lost 8 bases and the J gene lost 2 bases, with 7 bases spanning the gap. Germline V gene sequence: CDR1 MDHEN, CDR2 SYDVKM. CDR3 amino acids: CASGRPGANVLTF. The CDR3 DNA reads as TGTGCCAGCGGCAGGCCTGGGGCCAACGTCCTGACTTTC.

This chain joins TRBV27 and TRBJ2-5; perhaps TRBD2 as D (6 bases). Per the germline V gene, CDR1 is MNHEY and CDR2 is SMNVEV (reference sequence). This CDR3 is built from 14 residues. Trimming stripped 6 bases from V and 1 base from J, with 12 bases between. CDR3 region: CASSRRGAQETQYF. DNA for the CDR3: TGTGCCAGCAGCCGGAGGGGTGCCCAAGAGACCCAGTACTTC.

The sample holds one count of this clone. CDR3 sequence: CASSFRTGTVERAGELFF. DNA for the CDR3: TGTGCCAGCAGCTTTCGGACCGGGACAGTAGAGAGGGCCGGGGAGCTGTTTTTT. V gene TRBV5-5 combines with J gene TRBJ2-2; TRBD1 aligns across 7 bases. The V gene end was trimmed by 2 bases and the J gene end by 6 bases; junction bases not matched to a gene: 16. Germline V gene data show CDR1 as SGHKS and CDR2 as YYEKEE (reference sequence). The length of the CDR3 is 18 residues.

V is TRBV7-9 and J is TRBJ2-3, with no clear D. The CDR3 covers 15 residues. V lost 5 bases and J lost 6, with 18 bases in between. Germline lookup yields CDR1 SEHNR and CDR2 FQNEAQ (reference sequence). The CDR3 loop is CASSLGKGLSDTQYF. The CDR3 DNA follows: TGTGCCAGCAGCCTGGGAAAAGGGCTCAGCGATACGCAGTATTTT.

CDR3 DNA sequence: TGTGCCAGCAGTTCCTCACGTTTTACAGGGGCTACTACGGGGGAGCAGTACTTC. Its translation: CASSSSRFTGATTGEQYF. The chain is built from TRBV28 and TRBJ2-5; D possibly corresponds to TRBD1 (7 bases). The CDR3 length is 18 residues. Germline V gene lookup returns CDR1 MDHEN and CDR2 SYDVKM. Trimming left V 4 bases short and J 11 bases short, with 32 bases between.

V and J are TRBV30 and TRBJ1-2; possible D gene TRBD1, 6 bases. The V gene lost 0 bases and the J gene lost 4 bases, with 15 bases spanning the gap. This CDR3 comprises 15 residues. Germline CDR1 and CDR2: GTSNPN and SVGIG (reference sequence). The CDR3 here is CAWSVRPGVSYGYTF. The CDR3 bases are TGTGCCTGGAGTGTACGGCCAGGGGTTAGCTATGGCTACACCTTC.

The chain uses TRBV15 and TRBJ1-1; 10 bases are shared with TRBD1. J gave up 0 bases and V 6 bases, and 7 bases lay outside the gene matches. Germline V gene data show CDR1 as LNHNV and CDR2 as YYDKDF (reference sequence). The CDR3 runs 16 residues. CDR3 nucleotide sequence: TGTGCCACCAGATTCGGGGACAGGGGTTTGAACACTGAAGCTTTCTTT. Translation gives CATRFGDRGLNTEAFF.

The chain employs TRBV7-2 and TRBJ1-5, with D tentatively TRBD1 (5 bases). Germline CDR1 is SGHTA and CDR2 is FQGNSA. Trimming cost V 3 bases and J 11 bases, with 14 bases left between them. There are 13 residues in the CDR3. CDR3 region: CASSLERGMAQHF. The CDR3 DNA reads TGTGCCAGCAGCTTGGAGAGGGGTATGGCCCAGCATTTT.

CDR3 DNA sequence: TGTGCCAGCAGACCCACTAGCGCCCTAGGGGACAATGAGCAGTTCTTC. Protein: CASRPTSALGDNEQFF. This rearrangement joins TRBV28 to TRBJ2-1; 7 bases fit TRBD2. The V and J ends lost 6 bases and 5 bases, in that order; junction bases with no gene match: 13. The CDR3 is 16 amino acids. In germline, CDR1 is MDHEN, CDR2 SYDVKM.

V and J are TRBV28 and TRBJ2-7; no clear D gene. Germline CDR1 is MDHEN and CDR2 is SYDVKM. The CDR3 is 13 amino acids. Trimming removed 6 bases at V and 0 bases at J, with 9 bases between. This CDR3 is CASRPASSYEQYF. CDR3 nucleotide sequence: TGTGCCAGCAGGCCGGCCAGCTCCTACGAGCAGTACTTC.

The CDR3 loop reads CASSHSAGGPIDTQYF. The DNA for the CDR3 is TGCGCCAGCAGCCACTCAGCGGGAGGGCCGATAGATACGCAGTATTTT. The V and J genes are TRBV5-1 and TRBJ2-3; 10 bases agree with TRBD2. After removal of 4 bases from V and 5 bases from J, the junction contained 10 bases not matched to a gene. The CDR3 loop spans 16 amino acids. Germline V CDR1 and CDR2: SGHRS, YFSETQ.

This chain links TRBV28 with TRBJ2-1; TRBD1 matches 7 bases. The CDR3 has 14 residues. Per germline, CDR1 MDHEN and CDR2 SYDVKM. V dropped 0 bases and J dropped 6; count of bases not matched to a gene: 2. CDR3 loop: CASSLWTGTNEQFF. The CDR3 bases are TGTGCCAGCAGTTTATGGACAGGGACCAATGAGCAGTTCTTC.

V is TRBV19 and J is TRBJ1-2, with TRBD1 as a possible D gene (5 bases). Germline V CDR1 and CDR2: LNHDA, SQIVND (reference sequence). This CDR3 has 15 residues. V was cut by 7 bases and J by 4 bases, with 19 bases left in between. CDR3 loop: CASTTVWGAGYGYTF. CDR3 sequence (DNA): TGTGCCAGTACCACCGTTTGGGGCGCCGGCTATGGCTACACCTTC.

V gene TRBV5-1 combines with J gene TRBJ1-6; D is perhaps TRBD1 (6 bases). Germline CDR1 and CDR2: SGHRS and YFSETQ. This CDR3 comprises 15 residues. Trimming removed 2 bases from V and 6 bases from J, with 12 bases in between. Here the CDR3 DNA reads TGCGCCAGCAGCTTACAGGGTCCGGGTAATTCACCCCTCCACTTT. This sequence encodes CASSLQGPGNSPLHF. The full variable domain, completed using reference TRBV5-1 and TRBJ1-6, is KAGVTQTPRYLIKTRGQQVTLSCSPISGHRSVSWYQQTPGQGLQFLFEYFSETQRNKGNFPGRFSGRQFSNSRSEMNVSTLELGDSALYLCASSLQGPGNSPLHFGNGTRLTVT.

V is TRBV11-2 and J is TRBJ2-2; no clear D gene. Trimming took off 8 bases at V and 0 bases at J, with 4 bases between the two ends. The CDR3 has 12 amino acids. Germline V lookup: CDR1 SGHAT, CDR2 FQNNGV. DNA for the CDR3: TGTGCCAGCCCGACGAACACCGGGGAGCTGTTTTTT. Translation: CASPTNTGELFF.

The chain carries TRBV5-6 and TRBJ1-6; D is ambiguous. The V gene's germline CDR1 is SGHDT and CDR2 YYEEEE. V was pared by 2 bases and J by 2 bases, with 14 bases between. The CDR3 covers 17 residues. The CDR3 bases are TGTGCCAGCAGCTTTGGTTCCCTTGGGCCCTATAATTCACCCCTCCACTTT. Translated, it gives CASSFGSLGPYNSPLHF.

The rearrangement joins TRBV21-1 to TRBJ1-1; the DNA was not used to check the table's D call, TRBD1. TRBV21-1 is a documented pseudogene. This CDR3 has 17 residues. The CDR3 sequence: CASSKRYGTSQLPEAFF. As DNA, the CDR3 is TGTGCCAGCAGCAAAAGGTATGGGACAAGCCAACTCCCTGAAGCTTTCTTT.

This clone was observed a few times. The chain links TRBV11-2 to TRBJ1-3; D is unclear. This CDR3 region has 14 residues. The V end lost 0 bases, the J end lost 3 bases, and 6 bases lay between the germline ends. Germline-derived CDR1 and CDR2 are SGHAT and FQNNGV. The CDR3: CASSLEGGGNTIYF. The CDR3 nucleotides are TGTGCCAGCAGCTTAGAGGGAGGTGGAAACACCATATATTTT.

The V call is TRBV28, the J call TRBJ2-3; D is uncertain. Deletions cut 4 bases from V and 3 bases from J, with 11 bases between. Germline V lookup: CDR1 MDHEN, CDR2 SYDVKM. This CDR3 is built from 14 residues. CDR3 nucleotides: TGTGCCAGCAGTTCGGATTCGAGAACAGATACGCAGTATTTT. This sequence encodes CASSSDSRTDTQYF.

In its sample, this clone was seen a few times. V gene TRBV6-5 combines with J gene TRBJ2-1; 9 bases are a match to TRBD2. Germline values: CDR1 MNHEY, CDR2 SVGAGI. V dropped 5 bases and J dropped 3; count of bases not matched to a gene: 5. CDR3 size: 15 residues. In DNA, the CDR3 is TGTGCCAGCAGTGTATCTAGCGGGGTCTACAATGAGCAGTTCTTC. Its protein is CASSVSSGVYNEQFF.

This sequence joins TRBV9 and TRBJ2-1; the match to TRBD2 covers 7 bases. Germline-derived CDR1 and CDR2 are SGDLS and YYNGEE. The V gene end was trimmed by 3 bases and the J gene end by 3 bases; junction bases not matched to a gene: 6. The CDR3 has 15 residues. In nucleotides, the CDR3 is TGTGCCAGCAGCGCCCTAGCGGCCTTCTACAATGAGCAGTTCTTC. This gives the protein CASSALAAFYNEQFF.

The V and J genes are TRBV2 and TRBJ1-6; 11 bases align to TRBD1. J gave up 7 bases and V 6 bases, and 11 bases lay outside the gene matches. Looked up from germline, CDR1 is SNHLY and CDR2 is FYNNEI. The CDR3 has 17 residues. The CDR3 loop is CASSPIRTGGKNSPLHF. The DNA of the CDR3 is TGTGCCAGCAGCCCTATCAGGACAGGGGGCAAGAATTCACCCCTCCACTTT.

This clone was counted a few times. The rearrangement uses TRBV11-3 and TRBJ2-1; 7 positions match TRBD2. Per germline, CDR1 SGHNT and CDR2 YENEEA. V was clipped by 1 base and J by 6 bases; unmatched bases: 6. The CDR3 has 15 residues. The chain's CDR3 is CASSLGRESINEQFF. The CDR3 nucleotides read TGTGCCAGCAGCTTAGGGCGGGAGAGTATCAATGAGCAGTTCTTC.

The CDR3 DNA follows: TGTGCCAGCAGCCGGTGGACAGGCGCATACAATGAGCAGTTCTTC. Translated, it gives CASSRWTGAYNEQFF. The chain recombines TRBV7-6 with TRBJ2-1, with 7 bases identical to TRBD1. Germline V gives CDR1 SGHVS, CDR2 FNYEAQ. This CDR3 has 15 amino acids. V lost 5 bases, J lost 4 bases, and 8 bases stayed unmatched.